This T cell receptor (beta chain) was captured in a study of cytomegalovirus exposure and HLA in healthy donors (dated by TCRdb to about 2017). With respect to the entire study: In an earlier analysis of roughly 500 of the donors, roughly 300 Gb of sequence data and approximately 120 million unique TCR beta sequences from about 179 million T cells were reported. The aim of the study was to test whether cataloging public T cell receptors could identify signatures of past pathogen exposure. An earlier analysis of around 540 of the donors applied high-throughput TCR beta sequencing to assess whether each TCR beta V gene segment acted as functional or pseudogenic. All discovery cohort repertoires had been generated on a single sequencing platform. Of the roughly 390 genotyped donors, less than 85% were placed in the genetic ancestry cluster associated with self-reported Caucasian donors. The later analysis used no new phenotypic data to find candidate immune exposures, relying instead on TCR beta sequences and their occurrence across donors. An early release that covered about 600 HLA-typed donors contained 300 to 350 gigabases of sequencing data and tens of millions of unique TCR sequences. Typing coverage varied by locus: about 620-630 donors for A, B, C, DRB1 and DQB1; approximately 560 for DQA1; about 600 for DPA1; around 490 for DPB1. In a later genetic analysis, genome-wide SNP genotypes for about three fifths of the roughly 670 donors were used, and that subset was treated as a discovery cohort. The study combined high-throughput TCR immunosequencing, statistical association of individual TCRs with disease status, and machine learning to predict cytomegalovirus infection status. The T cell repertoires of several hundred subjects were profiled by immunosequencing and related to cytomegalovirus serostatus. In addition to the first cohort of 666 subjects, a separate validation cohort of 120 different subjects was used. Roughly five DR-DQ haplotypes were treated as single units for association and clustering because of strong linkage in the cohort. Donor age, sex, ethnicity and CMV serostatus were collected together with the repertoire data. Among roughly 370 genotyped donors of the cohort, an average of approximately 230,000 unique TCR beta nucleotide sequences were sequenced per donor, 15% to 20% of them non-productive. Class I and class II HLA loci were covered by the typing at four-digit resolution. A later analysis re-analyzed previously published TCR beta repertoires from roughly 630 donors and added high-resolution HLA genotyping to study TCR occurrence patterns.

With regard to this clone: The antigen it binds to is not known. One base away there is no much larger clone; base qualities are not given.

CDR3 length: 17 amino acids, cysteine to phenylalanine. The retained sequence is limited to the CDR3, 51 bases, with the frame set at the first base. V has 8 bases trimmed and J has 1 base trimmed; junction bases matching no gene number 13. From a lookup of the germline V gene, CDR1 and CDR2 are MGHRA and YSYEKL. In total, roughly 710 healthy bone marrow donors made up the cohort. At the time of sampling, all cohort members were nominally healthy, though unrecorded immune exposures were likely present. The donor tested CMV seronegative, placing the donor among the roughly 400 seronegative members of the cohort. Every donor gave a peripheral blood sample, and the peripheral blood mononuclear cells from that sample were used for TCR beta sequencing. The Qiagen DNeasy Blood Extraction Kit was used to extract genomic DNA from the blood cell samples. Broader findings and caveats from the paper: Presence/absence analyses assumed roughly uniform sequencing depth across donors, an assumption that may not hold. In a later analysis, the rate of TCR association differed among HLA loci, with DRB1 alleles having the most associated TCRs and HLA-C alleles having the fewest. In vitro tests confirmed that a few of the cytomegalovirus-associated TCR beta chains recognize cytomegalovirus antigens. In an earlier analysis of about 600 of the donors, most TCR beta V segments appeared in productive rearrangements about 87% or about 30% of the time, broadly matching IMGT annotations. A further reported finding was that TCR beta sequences accurately predicted the HLA-A and HLA-B alleles for most subjects in the first cohort. Some IMGT-functional V segments, including TRBV6-2 and TRBV6-3, could not be told apart with the 87-base-pair reads, so those segments were excluded. HLA typing was unavailable for some donors at each locus, so association tests used only the typed subset. This cohort had only TCR beta chains sequenced, and the lack of alpha or paired-chain data limited which features could be detected. Correlated functional status among segregating V segments might reflect linkage disequilibrium, but an unknown experimental factor could not be ruled out. Strong co-occurrence of HLA alleles, especially DR and DQ, made assigning TCR associations to individual alleles difficult. A total of 150 to 200 TCR beta chains were listed by the study as associated with cytomegalovirus. Most TCR sequences were seen in very few donors, while some public TCRs were found in many individuals. The classifier was reported to diagnose cytomegalovirus status with high specificity and sensitivity in both the original cohort and the validation cohort. The sequencing pipeline was judged likely to have produced a cluster of highly shared sequence variants as a technical artifact. Specific HLA alleles were associated with roughly 16,000 TCR beta sequences at a false discovery rate of 0.05 in a later analysis. According to the authors, the approach could potentially be generalized to other disease states and immunological phenotypes. In a later genetic analysis, fewer N-insertions in productive TCRs were reported among donors in an Asian-associated ancestry cluster than the roughly 700-donor mean. Because counts were too low, some 16 rarely observed V segments, including chromosome 9 orphons, were excluded from the earlier analysis of 587 of the donors. CMV serostatus was the only immune exposure information available for the cohort. A later analysis found that HLA-associated TCR beta chains were more clonally expanded and had lower generation probabilities than equally common non-associated chains. A later genetic analysis associated a missense DCLRE1C variant with V-gene and J-gene trimming of TCR beta chains, and an independent cohort replicated the association. Several of the top co-occurrence clusters appeared to be linked to parvovirus B19, influenza, CMV and Epstein-Barr virus, according to a later analysis. Most CMV-associated TCR beta chains appeared to be HLA-restricted in a later analysis, and the HLA associations seemed to be driven largely by CMV exposure.

Library creation used the immunoSEQ multiplex PCR assay. A mixture of 60 forward primers for TCR Vbeta segments and 13 reverse primers for TCR Jbeta segments was used in the multiplex PCR. A multiplex PCR assay on genomic DNA amplified the CDR3 region of rearranged TCR beta genes. Amplified TCR beta libraries were sequenced as 87-base-pair reads on the Illumina HiSeq System. In the original analysis: In a later analysis, around 80 million unique TCR beta chains were counted across the 500 to 850 repertoires, and roughly 11 million of these chains were shared by at least two donors. To remove PCR and sequencing errors, raw reads were error-corrected and collapsed into unique sequences using a nearest-neighbor algorithm that merged closely related sequences. To assign V, D and J gene segments, CDR3 sequences were aligned to IMGT reference sequences. For a sequence to be retained, a match of at least six nucleotides to both a V gene segment and a J gene segment was required. A rearrangement was called productive if the CDR3 had no stop codons and remained in frame with V and J, and every other rearrangement was called non-productive. Following IMGT convention, CDR3 was defined as the stretch from the second conserved V-encoded cysteine up to the conserved J-encoded phenylalanine. The earlier analysis of 587 of the donors excluded sequences that lacked an unambiguous match to a single V gene segment. In an earlier analysis of around 600 of the donors, V segments were called functional above 56.7% productive rearrangements and were called segregating when the between-donor standard deviation exceeded 5%. A statistical classification framework was developed to diagnose cytomegalovirus status using the catalog of TCR beta chain sequences. In a later analysis, V and J genes were assigned by comparing TCR nucleotide sequences against IMGT/GENE-DB human TR gene sequences. The TCRdist pipeline was used in a later analysis to assign CDR3 sequences and most-parsimonious VDJ recombination scenarios. In a later analysis, each TCR beta chain was defined by its CDR3 amino acid sequence together with its V-gene family, and reads lacking a unique V-gene family were excluded. A later analysis removed nearly 600 highly shared, low-generation-probability nucleotide sequences to deal with suspected cross-contamination and a sequencing artifact. In a later analysis, a clonal expansion index for each public chain was calculated from normalized within-repertoire ranks of inferred template counts. In a later analysis, generation probabilities were computed with a VDJ recombination model fitted to out-of-frame rearrangements, and the resulting probabilities were checked against IGoR. Hypergeometric tests were used in a later analysis to score TCR-TCR, TCR-HLA and TCR-CMV co-occurrence, with a repertoire-size bias correction applied to the TCR pairs. A later analysis estimated false discovery rates by permuting HLA or CMV assignments 20 times. A later analysis grouped co-occurring TCRs with DBSCAN, adding TCRdist sequence similarity when clustering within HLA-allele-positive subsets. Co-occurrence clustering excluded repertoires with fewer than 30,000 or more than 120,000 public chains, plus five with anomalous nucleotide sharing. The table was pulled from immuneACCESS by TCRdb, which kept in-frame rearrangements only. Such tables lose some clones; where checked, under half of the loss comes from unresolved V genes, and the rest has no known cause. V and J calls and clone size follow that table, whereas D and trimming were derived from the DNA. The sample records fewer than 150,000 clones, around 81% of which are singletons. The ten biggest clones cover less than 3% of the sample.

This TCR derives from a male donor in good health and CMV-seronegative. This receptor chain uses TRBV4-1 and TRBJ2-2, and 7 junctional nucleotides match TRBD1. Sequenced: PBMCs. The CDR3 sequence is CASCRGVQGVNTGELFF. The nucleotides read TGCGCCAGCTGCCGAGGGGTGCAGGGGGTGAACACCGGGGAGCTGTTTTTT.